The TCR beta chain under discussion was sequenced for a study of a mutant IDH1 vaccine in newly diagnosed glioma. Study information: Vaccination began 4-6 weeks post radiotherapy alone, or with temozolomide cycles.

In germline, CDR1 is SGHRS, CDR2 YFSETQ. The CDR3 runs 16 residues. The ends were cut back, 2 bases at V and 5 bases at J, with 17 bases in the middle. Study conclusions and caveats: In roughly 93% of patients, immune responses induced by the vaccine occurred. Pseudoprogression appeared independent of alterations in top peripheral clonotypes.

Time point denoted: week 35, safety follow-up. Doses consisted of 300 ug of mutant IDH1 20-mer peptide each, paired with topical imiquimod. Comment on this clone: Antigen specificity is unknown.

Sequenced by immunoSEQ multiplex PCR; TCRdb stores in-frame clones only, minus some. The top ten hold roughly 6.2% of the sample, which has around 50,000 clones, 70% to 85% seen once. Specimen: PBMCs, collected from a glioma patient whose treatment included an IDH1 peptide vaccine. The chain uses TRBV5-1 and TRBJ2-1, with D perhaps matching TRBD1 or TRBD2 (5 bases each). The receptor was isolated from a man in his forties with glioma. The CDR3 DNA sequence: TGCGCCAGCAGCTTCGGATCTTTGAGGGGAAACAATGAGCAGTTCTTC. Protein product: CASSFGSLRGNNEQFF.